The 21 T cell receptor beta chains below were found in one sample sequenced in a study of T cell repertoires in cytomegalovirus infection. Antigens for these TCRs are unknown. MiXCR, applied by TCRdb to the reads, yields one record per CDR3 protein. Here the sample spans some 350,000 distinct CDR3 sequences, 25% to 30% being singletons. This material consisted of cultured PBMCs, taken from culture after CMV antigen stimulation. The receptors were sampled from a human donor in good health (CMV status not recorded). Some clones in this sample may be carry-over from other donors' samples.

This chain joins TRBV20-1 and TRBJ1-3, with TRBD1 identical over 7 bases. V shed 1 base and J 2 bases; nucleotides not matched to a gene: 5. This CDR3 region has 15 residues. Germline lookup yields CDR1 DFQATT and CDR2 SNEGSKA (reference sequence). The DNA for the CDR3 is TGCAGTGCTAGAGTAGGGCAGGGGGCTGGAAACACCATATATTTT. It specifies CSARVGQGAGNTIYF.

This clonotype was found a few times. This rearrangement joins TRBV18 to TRBJ2-1; D gene ambiguous. The CDR3 contains 15 residues. Germline CDR1 reads KGHSH; CDR2 reads LQKENI. Trimming left V 0 bases short and J 0 bases short, with 6 bases between. The CDR3 sequence is CASSPPRNSYNEQFF. The CDR3 nucleotides are TGTGCCAGCTCACCACCGAGGAACTCCTACAATGAGCAGTTCTTC.

DNA for the CDR3: TGTGCCAGCAGTGCGCGGACTAGCGGGTACAATGAGCAGTTCTTC. Protein product: CASSARTSGYNEQFF. This chain connects TRBV6-1 to TRBJ2-1, with TRBD2 matching 11 bases. Germline lookup yields CDR1 MNHNS and CDR2 SASEGT. Losses at the gene ends were 4 bases for V and 4 bases for J; bases not matched to a gene: 3. The CDR3 has 15 amino acids.

The chain recombines TRBV28 with TRBJ2-6; 8 nucleotides agree with TRBD1. The CDR3 has 20 amino acids. V lost 7 bases, J lost 4 bases, and 21 bases stayed unmatched. Germline V lookup: CDR1 MDHEN, CDR2 SYDVKM. CDR3 in DNA: TGTGCCAGCAAATTGAGAAGGGACAGGCCTCAACGCGGGGGGGCCAACGTCCTGACTTTC. Protein sequence: CASKLRRDRPQRGGANVLTF.

The chain links TRBV27 to TRBJ1-1, with unresolved D. CDR1 and CDR2 (germline): MNHEY, SMNVEV (reference sequence). CDR3 length equals 14 residues. V lost 4 bases and J 5 bases, leaving 14 bases between the germline ends. This chain's CDR3 is CASSSPLTGTEAFF. The CDR3 DNA reads TGTGCCAGCAGTTCCCCCCTAACGGGAACTGAAGCTTTCTTT.

The chain combines TRBV7-9 with TRBJ2-5; 8 bases map to TRBD2. The CDR3 sequence is 15 residues long. From germline, CDR1 is SEHNR and CDR2 FQNEAQ (reference sequence). V shed 5 bases, J shed 1 base, and the junction held 6 bases outside the gene matches. The CDR3 region is CASSLSGSFQETQYF. The DNA of the CDR3 is TGTGCCAGCAGCCTAAGCGGGAGCTTCCAAGAGACCCAGTACTTC.

The chain links TRBV25-1 to TRBJ1-5; D gene unclear. Trimming took off 0 bases at V and 6 bases at J, with 3 bases between the two ends. The germline gives CDR1 MGHDK, CDR2 SYGVNS. The CDR3 totals 12 residues. The DNA for the CDR3 is TGTGCCAGCAGTGAATATGGTCAGCCCCAGCATTTT. It encodes CASSEYGQPQHF.

The V call is TRBV11-1, the J call TRBJ1-6; 7 bases map to TRBD1. Germline loops: CDR1 SGHAT, CDR2 FQDESV (reference sequence). V shed 7 bases, J shed 5 bases, and the junction held 8 bases outside the gene matches. The CDR3 has 15 amino acids. The DNA for the CDR3 is TGTGCCAGCACGCCAACCGGGACAGATAATTCACCCCTCCACTTT. Amino acid sequence: CASTPTGTDNSPLHF.

The chain is built from TRBV7-9 and TRBJ2-7; TRBD1 matches at 7 bases. Trimming removed 5 bases from V and 6 bases from J; junction bases left unmatched: 10. The CDR3 length is 14 residues. Germline V lookup: CDR1 SEHNR, CDR2 FQNEAQ (reference sequence). The DNA for the CDR3 is TGTGCCAGCAGCATACGGACAGGTGAGGGCGAGCAGTACTTC. Protein sequence: CASSIRTGEGEQYF.

This clonotype has a handful of counts. The chain links TRBV11-1 to TRBJ2-2; maybe TRBD1 (6 bases). The CDR3 is made up of 15 amino acids. V lost 2 bases and J lost 5, with 12 bases in between. Germline lookup yields CDR1 SGHAT and CDR2 FQDESV (reference sequence). The CDR3 sequence is CASSLQGRLTGELFF. For the CDR3, the DNA is TGTGCCAGCAGCTTACAGGGGCGTTTGACCGGGGAGCTGTTTTTT.

There are many counts of this clonotype. The chain combines TRBV6-5 with TRBJ1-3, with 7 nucleotides matching TRBD1. This CDR3 is built from 16 residues. The germline CDR1 and CDR2 sequences are MNHEY and SVGAGI. The J segment lost 4 bases and the V segment lost 0 bases, leaving 6 bases of the junction unmatched. The CDR3 reads CASSYSRTGSGNTIYF. The DNA for the CDR3 is TGTGCCAGCAGTTACTCGAGGACAGGCTCCGGAAACACCATATATTTT.

This rearrangement joins TRBV7-6 to TRBJ2-7; D assignment may be TRBD1 or TRBD2 (5 bases each). V lost 2 bases to trimming and J lost 0 bases, with 14 bases between them. CDR1 and CDR2 (germline): SGHVS, FNYEAQ. The CDR3 loop spans 16 amino acids. CDR3 coding DNA: TGTGCCAGCAGCTTAACCCTGGGACCGGACTCCTACGAGCAGTACTTC. Protein product: CASSLTLGPDSYEQYF.

This clonotype came up many times. The V and J genes are TRBV7-6 and TRBJ1-2, with D perhaps matching TRBD1 (5 bases). V lost 4 bases and J lost 2, with 8 bases in between. Germline values: CDR1 SGHVS, CDR2 FNYEAQ. The CDR3 totals 13 residues. This CDR3 is CASSSGGNYGYTF. The DNA of the CDR3 is TGTGCCAGCAGCTCGGGGGGAAACTATGGCTACACCTTC.

This clonotype was counted ten times or more. The chain links TRBV7-8 to TRBJ1-2; 8 bases line up with TRBD1. There are 21 residues in the CDR3. Germline V gene sequence: CDR1 SGHVS, CDR2 FQNEAQ. Trimming cost V 1 base and J 2 bases; bases outside gene matches: 21. DNA of the CDR3: TGTGCCAGCAGCTTAGGCAGACCGGGACAGGAAGTGTTGTCCCCGAACTATGGCTACACCTTC. Translated: CASSLGRPGQEVLSPNYGYTF.

In this sample, this clonotype turned up a few times. The J gene is TRBJ2-7, the V gene TRBV6-1; D gene ambiguous. This CDR3 is built from 12 residues. The germline V gene encodes CDR1 MNHNS and CDR2 SASEGT. V lost 7 bases, J lost 3 bases, and 10 bases lay in between. The DNA for the CDR3 is TGTGCCAGCACAGCAATTCGCTACGAGCAGTACTTC. It translates to CASTAIRYEQYF.

Ten or more counts support this clonotype. The chain carries TRBV7-2 and TRBJ2-5; 11 bases map to TRBD2. In germline, CDR1 is SGHTA, CDR2 FQGNSA. Trimming at V came to 1 base and at J to 2 bases, leaving 0 bases not matched to a gene. The CDR3 extends over 15 amino acids. CDR3 protein: CASSLGLAGQETQYF. CDR3 DNA: TGTGCCAGCAGCTTAGGACTAGCGGGGCAAGAGACCCAGTACTTC.

V is TRBV6-6 and J is TRBJ2-1; TRBD2 is a possible D gene (6 bases). The germline CDR1 and CDR2 sequences are MNHNY and SVGAGI (reference sequence). V was cut by 6 bases and J by 2 bases, with 11 bases left in between. The CDR3 loop spans 14 amino acids. CDR3 loop: CASRGEAPYNEQFF. For the CDR3, the DNA is TGTGCCAGCAGGGGGGAGGCCCCCTACAATGAGCAGTTCTTC.

This chain uses TRBV7-9 with TRBJ1-1; D is perhaps TRBD1 (5 bases). There are 14 residues in the CDR3. With 1 base removed from V and 5 bases from J, the gap between germline ends came to 11 bases. Looked up from germline, CDR1 is SEHNR and CDR2 is FQNEAQ (reference sequence). The CDR3 sequence is CASSLGTGVTEAFF. CDR3 in DNA: TGTGCCAGCAGCTTAGGGACGGGGGTGACTGAAGCTTTCTTT.

The genes are TRBV25-1 and TRBJ1-2, with TRBD1 matching 8 bases. The CDR3 spans 14 residues. The V segment lost 7 bases and the J segment 4 bases; nucleotides outside the gene matches: 8. The germline V gene has CDR1 MGHDK and CDR2 SYGVNS. CDR3 amino acids: CASTVGQGSYGYTF. The CDR3 DNA reads TGTGCCAGCACCGTCGGACAGGGTTCCTATGGCTACACCTTC.

In its sample, this clonotype was seen a few times. The rearrangement links TRBV4-1 to TRBJ2-7; 13 nucleotides match TRBD2. This CDR3 is 19 amino acids long. Germline assignment: CDR1 MGHRA and CDR2 YSYEKL. V trimming: 2 bases; J trimming: 6 bases; junction bases outside the gene matches: 16. The CDR3: CASSQRGTSGISLTGEQYF. The CDR3 DNA sequence: TGCGCCAGCAGCCAAAGAGGGACTAGCGGGATATCTCTTACGGGCGAGCAGTACTTC.

As to this clonotype: A read error may be the cause here, since a much bigger clone is one base away. This rearrangement joins TRBV6-1 to TRBJ2-3; 11 nucleotides align to TRBD2. The V gene's germline CDR1 is MNHNS and CDR2 SASEGT. The CDR3 spans 18 residues. The CDR3 loop is CASSSYPTSGVITETQYF. CDR3 nucleotide sequence: TGTGCCAGCAGTTCATATCCGACTAGCGGGGTCATCACAGAAACGCAGTATTTT.